This is a list of T cell receptor beta chains from one sample in a study of long-term antiretroviral therapy in people with HIV. The repertoire was sequenced with immunoSEQ multiplex PCR; TCRdb's copy has only in-frame clones and lacks some. The top ten clones hold 4.3% of a sample with roughly 28,000 clones, around 90% of them seen once. Source: unsorted PBMCs, taken 5 to 5.5 years after starting antiretroviral therapy. All receptors come from a woman between 35 and 50 years old with HIV. CDR3s include the opening cysteine and the closing phenylalanine or tryptophan. The order of the fields is V gene, clone size, CDR3 protein. Expanded clones get a size class; other rows say once, few or many, or leave the size out.

TRBV5-1	.	CASSLGPSAEQYF
TRBV6-5	.	CASSRWGGEGTEAFF
TRBV5-6	.	CASSLPDWNTEAFF
TRBV21-1	.	CASSRWDRLGELFF
TRBV7-8	once	CASSLQGASNQPQHF
TRBV6-5	.	CASSRGGELFF
TRBV29-1	once	CSVKRGRETQYF
TRBV27	.	CASSIAGFTASYNEQFF
TRBV9	.	CASSVDTITGELFF
TRBV9	.	CASSVGLAGGIETQYF
TRBV10-3	.	CAIGGTGNTGELFF
TRBV30	.	CAWKRDRSNEKLFF
TRBV27	.	CASSSGGIGNEKLFF
TRBV7-9	.	CASSLENTGELFF
TRBV27	.	CASSFGSSYNEQFF
TRBV2	.	CASKAEGNTDTQYF
TRBV5-6	once	CASSGGVSYNEQFF
TRBV19	.	CATTLSGQGAYGYTF
TRBV4-2	.	CASSQDSGLGASRGNQPQHF
TRBV9	.	CASSGGGQETQYF
TRBV13	.	CASSQGQGANYRNQPQHF
TRBV2	.	CASSELWGISTDTQYF